This passage covers 19 T cell receptor beta chains from one sample sequenced in a study of T cells of healthy individuals. One entry per CDR3 protein, called by TCRdb with MiXCR from the 5' RACE reads. This table has 95,000 to 100,000 distinct CDR3 sequences, 17% appearing once. The origin of the receptors is a human donor in good health.

This clonotype was recorded at least ten times. The chain carries TRBV2 and TRBJ1-2, with D maybe TRBD1 (6 bases). Germline V gene sequence: CDR1 SNHLY, CDR2 FYNNEI. This CDR3 region has 13 residues. The V and J ends lost 5 bases and 7 bases respectively, with 14 bases between them. Here the CDR3 DNA reads TGTGCCAGCAGTTACACAGGGTTTAGTGGCTACACCTTC. Translated, it gives CASSYTGFSGYTF.

The V call is TRBV5-5, the J call TRBJ1-5, with no clear D. The CDR3 extends over 15 amino acids. Germline V lookup: CDR1 SGHKS, CDR2 YYEKEE (reference sequence). Trimming took off 0 bases at V and 3 bases at J, with 10 bases between the two ends. CDR3 in DNA: TGTGCCAGCAGCTTGGCCTCGTCCTTCAATCAGCCCCAGCATTTT. Translating gives CASSLASSFNQPQHF.

This clonotype was recorded a few times. The V and J genes are TRBV5-1 and TRBJ2-1, with 7 positions matching TRBD2. The V segment lost 6 bases and the J segment 9 bases; nucleotides outside the gene matches: 15. Germline V gives CDR1 SGHRS, CDR2 YFSETQ. The CDR3 sequence is 15 residues long. CDR3 amino acids: CASIWGGSGPGEQFF. The CDR3 DNA is TGCGCCAGCATCTGGGGGGGTAGCGGGCCTGGTGAGCAGTTCTTC.

This clonotype was detected many times. This chain uses TRBV5-4 with TRBJ1-1; 11 bases align to TRBD1. Germline V gene lookup returns CDR1 SGHNT and CDR2 YYREEE (reference sequence). CDR3 length: 16 amino acids. V lost 3 bases to trimming and J lost 2 bases; unmatched junction nucleotides: 6. CDR3: CASSCGTGGRNTEAFF. CDR3 in DNA: TGTGCCAGCAGCTGCGGGACAGGGGGAAGAAACACTGAAGCTTTCTTT.

The sample holds many counts of this clonotype. V is TRBV11-2 and J is TRBJ2-2; tentative D call: TRBD2 (5 bases). The germline V and J ends were trimmed by 1 base and 0 bases, with 6 bases remaining between them. The CDR3 totals 15 residues. The germline V gene encodes CDR1 SGHAT and CDR2 FQNNGV. CDR3 sequence: CASSLAGTNTGELFF. The CDR3 DNA is TGTGCCAGCAGCTTAGCGGGGACGAACACCGGGGAGCTGTTTTTT.

This clonotype was seen only a few times. The chain joins TRBV29-1 to TRBJ2-3; D uncertain. Trimming took off 4 bases at V and 3 bases at J, with 17 bases between the two ends. The CDR3 runs to 15 residues. The germline CDR1 and CDR2 sequences are SQVTM and ANQGSEA. CDR3 in amino acids: CSVGGGVDGTDTQYF. The CDR3 bases are TGCAGCGTTGGAGGTGGCGTCGACGGGACAGATACGCAGTATTTT.

There are many counts of this clonotype. DNA for the CDR3: TGTGCCAGCAGTTTGATGGGTCGGGGTACTGGAAACACCATATATTTT. Encoded protein: CASSLMGRGTGNTIYF. The V gene is TRBV6-6, the J gene TRBJ1-3; D remains ambiguous. CDR1 and CDR2 from the germline V gene are MNHNY and SVGAGI (reference sequence). The CDR3 sequence is 16 residues long. Trimming left V 4 bases short and J 2 bases short, with 15 bases between.

This clonotype was counted many times. V usage is TRBV28 and J usage is TRBJ1-6, with D unresolved. The CDR3 totals 16 residues. The germline gives CDR1 MDHEN, CDR2 SYDVKM. The V and J ends lost 6 bases and 7 bases respectively, with 19 bases between them. DNA of the CDR3: TGTGCCAGCAGCCTCCTTCGGACCGGTTGGAATTCACCCCTCCACTTT. It codes for CASSLLRTGWNSPLHF.

In this sample, this clonotype turned up a few times. In nucleotides, the CDR3 is TGCGCCAGCAGCCTGGGACTGGCGGGGGCGTACCAAGAGACCCAGTACTTC. Its protein is CASSLGLAGAYQETQYF. This rearrangement joins TRBV5-1 to TRBJ2-5; D perhaps matches TRBD2 (7 bases). CDR1 is SGHRS, CDR2 YFSETQ, per germline. The CDR3 is 17 amino acids. V shed 4 bases and J shed 0 bases, with 19 bases lying between them.

The chain carries TRBV6-6 and TRBJ2-2; 9 positions agree with TRBD1. J gave up 5 bases and V 2 bases, and 12 bases lay outside the gene matches. The germline gives CDR1 MNHNY, CDR2 SVGAGI (reference sequence). The CDR3 extends over 18 amino acids. The chain's CDR3 is CASSYVFGSGQGTGELFF. The CDR3 region has the DNA TGTGCCAGCAGTTACGTCTTTGGGTCGGGACAGGGAACCGGGGAGCTGTTTTTT.

The genes are TRBV7-9 and TRBJ2-1, with TRBD2 matching over 10 bases. Per germline, CDR1 SEHNR and CDR2 FQNEAQ (reference sequence). V shed 4 bases, J shed 4 bases, and the junction held 4 bases outside the gene matches. The CDR3 has 15 amino acids. CDR3 sequence (DNA): TGTGCCAGCAGCTACCCGACTAGCGGGTACAATGAGCAGTTCTTC. It specifies CASSYPTSGYNEQFF.

The chain recombines TRBV20-1 with TRBJ1-6; TRBD1 might be the D (5 bases). In germline, CDR1 is DFQATT, CDR2 SNEGSKA (reference sequence). Trimming took 4 bases from V and 10 from J, leaving 20 bases between them. The CDR3 has 15 amino acids. CDR3 amino acids: CSAKPPTVASSPLHF. CDR3 DNA: TGCAGTGCTAAACCCCCGACAGTCGCGAGCTCACCCCTCCACTTT.

In this sample, this clonotype turned up many times. The chain has TRBV19 and TRBJ1-6; D not certain. The CDR3 spans 14 residues. Germline V gene data show CDR1 as LNHDA and CDR2 as SQIVND (reference sequence). The V gene lost 7 bases and the J gene lost 7 bases, with 14 bases spanning the gap. In DNA form, the CDR3 reads TGTGCCAGTAACGCGGCAGCTTCGAATTCACCCCTCCACTTT. It encodes CASNAAASNSPLHF.

The chain couples TRBV9 to TRBJ2-5; 8 bases agree with TRBD1. V gave up 3 bases and J gave up 5 bases; unmatched junction bases: 9. Germline V gene data show CDR1 as SGDLS and CDR2 as YYNGEE. The CDR3 loop spans 15 amino acids. The chain's CDR3 is CASSGQGRPEETQYF. The CDR3 DNA follows: TGTGCCAGCAGCGGACAGGGGCGACCGGAGGAGACCCAGTACTTC. The whole variable domain, filled in from reference TRBV9 and TRBJ2-5, reads DSGVTQTPKHLITATGQRVTLRCSPRSGDLSVYWYQQSLDQGLQFLIQYYNGEERAKGNILERFSAQQFPDLHSELNLSSLELGDSALYFCASSGQGRPEETQYFGPGTRLLVL.

J is TRBJ2-1 and V is TRBV7-2; D gene ambiguous. The CDR3 consists of 12 residues. In germline, CDR1 is SGHTA, CDR2 FQGNSA. V was shortened by 3 bases and J by 9 bases, with 9 bases between the two germline ends. The CDR3: CASSFWVGEQFF. CDR3 sequence (DNA): TGTGCCAGCAGCTTTTGGGTGGGTGAGCAGTTCTTC.

This clonotype showed up many times. The V call is TRBV28, the J call TRBJ1-5; tentatively, D is TRBD1 (6 bases). V was pared by 6 bases and J by 7 bases, with 16 bases between. Germline CDR1 reads MDHEN; CDR2 reads SYDVKM. This CDR3 has 14 amino acids. Here the CDR3 DNA reads TGTGCCAGCAGACCCCATTTGGGGGGCCAGCCCCAGCATTTT. Its protein is CASRPHLGGQPQHF.

This clonotype was seen ten or more times. V usage is TRBV7-9 and J usage is TRBJ2-7, with TRBD1 identical over 8 bases. Trimming cost V 6 bases and J 5 bases; bases outside gene matches: 6. The CDR3 is made up of 13 amino acids. The germline gives CDR1 SEHNR, CDR2 FQNEAQ (reference sequence). CDR3 residues: CASSLDRVNEQYF. The CDR3 DNA reads as TGTGCCAGCAGTTTGGACAGGGTCAACGAGCAGTACTTC.

The chain employs TRBV4-3 and TRBJ2-7; 8 nucleotides line up with TRBD1. Looked up from germline, CDR1 is LGHNA and CDR2 is YSLEER. With 1 base clipped from V and 1 base from J, the junction kept 9 bases outside the gene matches. CDR3 length: 17 residues. The CDR3: CASSQVGPGQVSYEQYF. The CDR3 DNA sequence: TGCGCCAGCAGCCAAGTGGGGCCGGGACAGGTTTCCTACGAGCAGTACTTC.

V gene TRBV19 combines with J gene TRBJ1-1; D not certain. The germline V gene has CDR1 LNHDA and CDR2 SQIVND (reference sequence). This CDR3 is 13 amino acids long. V shed 7 bases and J shed 1 base, with 10 bases lying between them. This chain's CDR3 is CASTWGKNTEAFF. The CDR3 region has the DNA TGTGCCAGTACTTGGGGTAAGAACACTGAAGCTTTCTTT.